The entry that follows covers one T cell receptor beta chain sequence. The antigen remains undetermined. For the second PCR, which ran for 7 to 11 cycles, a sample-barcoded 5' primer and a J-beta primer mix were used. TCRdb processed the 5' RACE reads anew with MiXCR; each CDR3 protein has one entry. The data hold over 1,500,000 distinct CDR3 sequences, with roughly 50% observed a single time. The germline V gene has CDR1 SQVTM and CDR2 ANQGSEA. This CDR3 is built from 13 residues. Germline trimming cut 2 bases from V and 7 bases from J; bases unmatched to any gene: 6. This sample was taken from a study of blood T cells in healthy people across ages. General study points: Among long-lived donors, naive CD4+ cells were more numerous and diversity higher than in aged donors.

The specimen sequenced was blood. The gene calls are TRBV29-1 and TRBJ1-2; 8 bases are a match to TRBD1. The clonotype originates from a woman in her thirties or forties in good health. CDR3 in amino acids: CSVELQGAGGYTF. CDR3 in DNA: TGCAGCGTTGAACTCCAGGGGGCTGGTGGCTACACCTTC.